The clone carrying this T cell receptor (beta chain) was detected ten times or more. The record originates from a study of T cells in Graves' hyperthyroidism and ophthalmopathy. V shed 7 bases and J 2 bases; nucleotides not matched to a gene: 4. Germline V gives CDR1 LNHDA, CDR2 SQIVND (reference sequence). The CDR3 has 14 residues. Amplification of TCR beta CDR3 regions used RNA as the template. TCR CDR3 underwent first-round RT-PCR with the HTBI primer set. TCRdb re-derived calls from the multiplex PCR reads in MiXCR, one entry per CDR3 protein. The sample contains around 300,000 distinct CDR3 sequences, roughly 15% of which appear only once.

Sequencing was carried out using blood. The rearrangement joins TRBV19 to TRBJ1-5; TRBD1 matches 8 bases. This clonotype was obtained from a woman between 50 and 59 years old with Graves' hyperthyroidism that later progressed to Graves' ophthalmopathy. The CDR3 region is CASKDRGGNQPQHF. The CDR3 nucleotides read TGTGCCAGTAAAGACAGGGGAGGCAATCAGCCCCAGCATTTT.